Included here is one T cell receptor (beta chain) sequence, with context. As yet, its antigen is unknown. The sample is drawn from a study of cytomegalovirus exposure and HLA in healthy donors. Findings and limits, study-wide: In most subjects, TCR beta sequences reportedly gave accurate predictions of HLA-A and HLA-B alleles. TRBV6-2, TRBV6-3 and some other V segments were unresolvable in 87-base-pair reads. TCR beta chain V- and J-gene trimming was linked, in a later analysis, to a missense variant in DCLRE1C.

It was with 60 Vbeta and 13 Jbeta primers that the PCR ran. Data came from immunoSEQ multiplex PCR; TCRdb stores just in-frame clones and leaves some out. Altogether 120,000 to 150,000 clones are present, over 60% being singletons, with the ten largest covering nearly 5%. Germline V gives CDR1 LGHNA, CDR2 YSLEER. J lost 7 bases, V lost 0 bases, and 7 bases had no gene match. The CDR3 is made up of 16 amino acids. V is TRBV4-3 and J is TRBJ2-3; 10 bases agree with TRBD2. The sequencing sample was made of PBMCs. This TCR came from a woman aged 50 to 60 in good health and CMV-seronegative. The DNA for the CDR3 is TGCGCCAGCAGCCAAGATGGGAGCGGGGGGGCAAATACGCAGTATTTT. This translates into CASSQDGSGGANTQYF.